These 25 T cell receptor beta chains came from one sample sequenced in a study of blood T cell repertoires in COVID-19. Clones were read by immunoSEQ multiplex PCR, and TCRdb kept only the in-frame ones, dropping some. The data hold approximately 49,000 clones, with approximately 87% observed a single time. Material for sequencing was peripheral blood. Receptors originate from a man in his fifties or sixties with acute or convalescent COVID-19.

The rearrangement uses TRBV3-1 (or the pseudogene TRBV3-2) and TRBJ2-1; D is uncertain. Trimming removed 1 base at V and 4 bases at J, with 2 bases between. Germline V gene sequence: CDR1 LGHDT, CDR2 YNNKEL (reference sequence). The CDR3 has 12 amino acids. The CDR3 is CASSQAYNEQFF. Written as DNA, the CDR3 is TGTGCCAGCAGCCAAGCATACAATGAGCAGTTCTTC.

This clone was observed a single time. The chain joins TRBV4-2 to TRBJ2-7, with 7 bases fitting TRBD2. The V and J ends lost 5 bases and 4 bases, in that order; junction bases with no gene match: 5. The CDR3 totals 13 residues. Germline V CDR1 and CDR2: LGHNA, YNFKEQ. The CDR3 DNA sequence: TGTGCCAGCAGCAGGGAGGGGCTATACGAGCAGTACTTC. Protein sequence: CASSREGLYEQYF.

CDR3 bases: TGTGCCAGCAGCAAACAGGGGGAAGCTTTCTTT. Translating it yields CASSKQGEAFF. This chain uses TRBV2 with TRBJ1-1, with TRBD1 identical over 7 bases. J gave up 8 bases and V 6 bases, and 3 bases lay outside the gene matches. Germline V gene data show CDR1 as SNHLY and CDR2 as FYNNEI. This CDR3 is built from 11 residues.

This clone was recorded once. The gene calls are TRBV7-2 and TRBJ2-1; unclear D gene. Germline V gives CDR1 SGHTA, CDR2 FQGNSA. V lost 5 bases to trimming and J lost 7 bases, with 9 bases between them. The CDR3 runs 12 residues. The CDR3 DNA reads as TGTGCCAGCAGCCCCCCAGTGAATGAGCAGTTCTTC. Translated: CASSPPVNEQFF.

The CDR3 sequence: CASSYSTGLATYEQYF. The CDR3 nucleotides are TGTGCCAGCAGTTACTCAACCGGACTAGCGACCTACGAGCAGTACTTC. V gene TRBV6-5 combines with J gene TRBJ2-7, with TRBD2 matching over 9 bases. This CDR3 is built from 16 residues. In germline, CDR1 is MNHEY, CDR2 SVGAGI. The V gene end was trimmed by 0 bases and the J gene end by 2 bases; junction bases not matched to a gene: 5.

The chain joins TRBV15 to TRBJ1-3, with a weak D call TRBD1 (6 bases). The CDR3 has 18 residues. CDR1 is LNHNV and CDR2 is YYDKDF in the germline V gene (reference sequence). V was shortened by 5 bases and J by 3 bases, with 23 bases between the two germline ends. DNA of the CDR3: TGTGCCACCAGCCAAGCGGGGGAATGGGGGCAAGGTGGAAACACCATATATTTT. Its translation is CATSQAGEWGQGGNTIYF.

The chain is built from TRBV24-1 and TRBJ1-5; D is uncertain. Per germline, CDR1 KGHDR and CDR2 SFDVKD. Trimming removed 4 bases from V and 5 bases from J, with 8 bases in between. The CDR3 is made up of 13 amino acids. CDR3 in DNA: TGTGCCACCAGTGAGCGGGGTTATCAGCCCCAGCATTTT. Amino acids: CATSERGYQPQHF.

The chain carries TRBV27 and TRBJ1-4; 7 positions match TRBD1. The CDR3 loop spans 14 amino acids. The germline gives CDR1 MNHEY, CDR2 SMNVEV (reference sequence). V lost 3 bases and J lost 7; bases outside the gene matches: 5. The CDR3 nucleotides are TGTGCCAGCAGTTTCCGACAGGGAGGTGAAAAACTGTTTTTT. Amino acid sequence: CASSFRQGGEKLFF.

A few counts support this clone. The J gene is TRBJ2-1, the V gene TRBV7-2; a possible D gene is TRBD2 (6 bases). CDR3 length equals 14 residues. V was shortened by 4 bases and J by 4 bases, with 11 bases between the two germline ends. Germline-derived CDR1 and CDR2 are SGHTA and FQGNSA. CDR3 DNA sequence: TGTGCCAGCAGCTACGCGGGGAGGTACAATGAGCAGTTCTTC. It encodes CASSYAGRYNEQFF.

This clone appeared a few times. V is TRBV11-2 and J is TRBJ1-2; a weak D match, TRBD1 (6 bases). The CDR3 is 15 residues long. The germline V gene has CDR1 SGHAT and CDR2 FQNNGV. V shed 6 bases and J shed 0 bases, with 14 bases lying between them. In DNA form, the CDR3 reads TGTGCCAGCAGTCCCGGGACACTAGCTAACTATGGCTACACCTTC. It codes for CASSPGTLANYGYTF.

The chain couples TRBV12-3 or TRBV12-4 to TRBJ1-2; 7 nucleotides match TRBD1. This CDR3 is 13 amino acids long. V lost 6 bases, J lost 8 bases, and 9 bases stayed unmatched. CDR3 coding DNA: TGTGCCAGCAGACTAACAGGGGCGGCGGGCTACACCTTC. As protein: CASRLTGAAGYTF.

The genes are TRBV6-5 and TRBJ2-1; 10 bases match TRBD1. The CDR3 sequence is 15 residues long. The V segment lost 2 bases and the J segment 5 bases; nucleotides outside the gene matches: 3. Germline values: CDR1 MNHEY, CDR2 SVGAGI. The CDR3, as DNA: TGTGCCAGCAGTTACGGGACAGGGGTAAACAATGAGCAGTTCTTC. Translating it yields CASSYGTGVNNEQFF.

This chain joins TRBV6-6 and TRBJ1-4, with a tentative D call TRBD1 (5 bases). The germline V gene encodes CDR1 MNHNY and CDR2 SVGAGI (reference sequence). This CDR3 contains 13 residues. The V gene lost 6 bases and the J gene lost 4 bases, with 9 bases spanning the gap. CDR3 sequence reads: CASSQGYNEKLFF. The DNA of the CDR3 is TGTGCCAGCAGCCAGGGTTATAATGAAAAACTGTTTTTT.

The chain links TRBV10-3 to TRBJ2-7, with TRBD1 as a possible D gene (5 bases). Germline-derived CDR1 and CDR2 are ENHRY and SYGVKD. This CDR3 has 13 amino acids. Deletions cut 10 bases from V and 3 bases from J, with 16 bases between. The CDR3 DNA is TGTGCCACCAGCGAAAACAGGTTCTACGAGCAGTACTTC. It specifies CATSENRFYEQYF.

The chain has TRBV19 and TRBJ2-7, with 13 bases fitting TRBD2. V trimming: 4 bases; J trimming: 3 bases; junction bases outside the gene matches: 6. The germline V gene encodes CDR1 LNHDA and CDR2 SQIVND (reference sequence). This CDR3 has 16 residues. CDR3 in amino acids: CASSRSTSGRGYEQYF. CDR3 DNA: TGTGCCAGTAGTAGAAGCACTAGCGGGAGGGGCTACGAGCAGTACTTC.

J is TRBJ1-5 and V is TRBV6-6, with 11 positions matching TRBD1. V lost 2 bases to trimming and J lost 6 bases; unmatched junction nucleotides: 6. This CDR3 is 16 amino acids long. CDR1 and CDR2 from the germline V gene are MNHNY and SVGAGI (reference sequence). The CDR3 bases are TGTGCCAGCAGTTACGGACGGACAGGGGGCATTCAGCCCCAGCATTTT. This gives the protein CASSYGRTGGIQPQHF.

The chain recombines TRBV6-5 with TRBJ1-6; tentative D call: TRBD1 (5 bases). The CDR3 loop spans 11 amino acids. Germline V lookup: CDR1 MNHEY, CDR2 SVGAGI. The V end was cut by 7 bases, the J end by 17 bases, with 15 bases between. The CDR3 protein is CASTQGSRVHF. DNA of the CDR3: TGTGCCAGCACCCAGGGATCGCGCGTCCACTTT.

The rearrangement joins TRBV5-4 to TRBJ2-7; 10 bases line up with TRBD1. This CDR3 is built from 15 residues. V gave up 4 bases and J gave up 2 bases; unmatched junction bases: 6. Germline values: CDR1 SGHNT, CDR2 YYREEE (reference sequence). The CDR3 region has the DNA TGTGCCAGCAGCCCGCCCGGACAGGGGGCCTACGAGCAGTACTTC. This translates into CASSPPGQGAYEQYF.

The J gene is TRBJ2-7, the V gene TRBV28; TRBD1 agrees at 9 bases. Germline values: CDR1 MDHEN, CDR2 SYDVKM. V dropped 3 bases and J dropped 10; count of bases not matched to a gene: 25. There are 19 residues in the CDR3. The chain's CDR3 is CASSFSSSFRDGTGFFQYF. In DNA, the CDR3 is TGTGCCAGCAGTTTCTCATCGTCATTTCGAGACGGGACAGGGTTTTTTCAGTACTTC.

CDR3 protein: CARSFRGGSDNEQFF. The DNA for the CDR3 is TGTGCCAGAAGCTTCCGGGGGGGGTCAGATAATGAGCAGTTCTTC. The chain has TRBV5-3 and TRBJ2-1, with 8 bases lining up with TRBD2. TRBV5-3 is recorded as an ORF, its role being uncertain. The CDR3 is 15 amino acids. Trimming took 2 bases from V and 7 from J; bases not matched to a gene: 8.

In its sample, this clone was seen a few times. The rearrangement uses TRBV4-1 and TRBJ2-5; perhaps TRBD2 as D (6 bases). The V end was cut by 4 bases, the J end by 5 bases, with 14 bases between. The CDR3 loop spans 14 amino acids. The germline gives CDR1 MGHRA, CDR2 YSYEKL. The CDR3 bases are TGCGCCAGCAGCCTGCGACTAGTCGGGGAGACCCAGTACTTC. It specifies CASSLRLVGETQYF.

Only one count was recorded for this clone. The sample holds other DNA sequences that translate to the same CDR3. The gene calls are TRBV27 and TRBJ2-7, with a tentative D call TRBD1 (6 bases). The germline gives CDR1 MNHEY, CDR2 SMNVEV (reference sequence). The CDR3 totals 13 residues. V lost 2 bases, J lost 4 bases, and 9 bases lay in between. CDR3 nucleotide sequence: TGTGCCAGCAGTTTAGGTAGGGGGTACGAGCAGTACTTC. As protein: CASSLGRGYEQYF.

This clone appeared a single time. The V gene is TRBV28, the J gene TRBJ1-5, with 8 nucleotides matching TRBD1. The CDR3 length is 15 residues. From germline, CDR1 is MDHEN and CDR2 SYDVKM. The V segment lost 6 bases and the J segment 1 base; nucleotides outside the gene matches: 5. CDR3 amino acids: CASRWTGISNQPQHF. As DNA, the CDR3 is TGTGCCAGCAGATGGACAGGGATCAGCAATCAGCCCCAGCATTTT.

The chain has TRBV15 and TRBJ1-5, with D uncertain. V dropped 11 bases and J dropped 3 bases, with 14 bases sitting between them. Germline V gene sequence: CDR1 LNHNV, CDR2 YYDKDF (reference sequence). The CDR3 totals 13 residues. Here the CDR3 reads CASGSGFNQPQHF. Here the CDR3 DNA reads TGTGCCTCAGGATCTGGGTTCAATCAGCCCCAGCATTTT.

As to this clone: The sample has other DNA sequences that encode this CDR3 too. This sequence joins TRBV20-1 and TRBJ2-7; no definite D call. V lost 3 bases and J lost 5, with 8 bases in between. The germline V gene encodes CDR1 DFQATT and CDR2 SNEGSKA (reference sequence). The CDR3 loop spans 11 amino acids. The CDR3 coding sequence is TGCAGTGCTAGCTCTGGGCACGAGCAGTACTTC. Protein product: CSASSGHEQYF.